This section outlines one TCR beta chain sequence together with its context. Its antigen is still unknown. This specimen comes from a study of shared clonotypes between healthy human individuals. Study results and caveats: An expected dependence of interdonor clonotype sharing on sequencing depth was noted. Non-shared clonotypes had lower generation probabilities than clonotypes shared by all four sorted-subset donors.

This CDR3 contains 16 residues. Germline V gene lookup returns CDR1 MDHEN and CDR2 SYDVKM. The ends were cut back, 6 bases at V and 3 bases at J, with 18 bases in the middle. The study drew its donors from healthy HIV-negative adults without recent acute infections or vaccinations. Original methodology: Owing to the provision of junction-only sequences devoid of quality scores by immunoSEQ, filtering differed. Only in-frame clones appear in the TCRdb table, and some are missing; sequencing was by immunoSEQ multiplex PCR. The V and J calls and clone size come from that table; D and trimming were worked out from the DNA. Of a few million clones in the sample, approximately 93% were seen once.

V is TRBV28 and J is TRBJ1-5; tentative D call: TRBD1 (5 bases). This sequence originates from a man aged 18 to 29 in good health. Some clones in this sample may be carry-over from other donors' samples. Sequenced: naive CD4+ T cells from PBMCs. Subset given: CD45RA+ positively selected. CDR3 sequence (DNA): TGTGCCAGCAGCTTGGCCCTCAACAGGTACAATCAGCCCCAGCATTTT. Amino acid sequence: CASSLALNRYNQPQHF.